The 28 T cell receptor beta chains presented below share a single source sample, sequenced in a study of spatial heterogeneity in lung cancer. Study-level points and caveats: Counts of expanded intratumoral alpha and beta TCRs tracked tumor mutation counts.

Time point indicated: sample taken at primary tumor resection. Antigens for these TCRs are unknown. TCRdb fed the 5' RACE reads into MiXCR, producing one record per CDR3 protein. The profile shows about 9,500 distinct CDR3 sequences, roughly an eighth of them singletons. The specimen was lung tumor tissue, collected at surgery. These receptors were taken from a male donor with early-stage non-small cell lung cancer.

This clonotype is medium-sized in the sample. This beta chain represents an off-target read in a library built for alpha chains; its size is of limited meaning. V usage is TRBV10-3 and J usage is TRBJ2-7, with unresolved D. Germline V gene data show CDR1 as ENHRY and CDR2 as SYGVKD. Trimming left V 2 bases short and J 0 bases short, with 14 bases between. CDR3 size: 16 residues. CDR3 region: CAISEPTLRSSYEQYF. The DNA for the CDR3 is TGTGCCATCAGTGAGCCGACCCTAAGGAGCTCCTACGAGCAGTACTTC.

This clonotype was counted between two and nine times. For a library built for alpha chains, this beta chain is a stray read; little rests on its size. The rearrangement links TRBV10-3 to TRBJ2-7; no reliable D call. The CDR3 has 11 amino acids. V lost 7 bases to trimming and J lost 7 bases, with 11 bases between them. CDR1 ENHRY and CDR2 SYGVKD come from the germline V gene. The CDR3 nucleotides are TGTGCCATCACCGAAGGGCTAGAGCAGTACTTC. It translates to CAITEGLEQYF.

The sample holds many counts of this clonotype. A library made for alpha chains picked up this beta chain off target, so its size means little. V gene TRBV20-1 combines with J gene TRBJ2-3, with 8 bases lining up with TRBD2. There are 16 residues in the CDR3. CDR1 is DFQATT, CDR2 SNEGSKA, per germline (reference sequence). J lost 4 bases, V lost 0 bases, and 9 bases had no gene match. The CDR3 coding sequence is TGCAGTGCTAGAGAGACCTTCCGGGGGGGGTCAGATACGCAGTATTTT. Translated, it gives CSARETFRGGSDTQYF.

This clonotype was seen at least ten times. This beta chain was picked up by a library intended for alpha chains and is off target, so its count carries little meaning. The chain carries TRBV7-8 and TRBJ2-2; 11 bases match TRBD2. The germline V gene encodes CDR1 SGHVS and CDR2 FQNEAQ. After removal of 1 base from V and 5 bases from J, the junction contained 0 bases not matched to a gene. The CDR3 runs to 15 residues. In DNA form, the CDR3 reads TGTGCCAGCAGCTTAGTAGCGGGAGGGACCGGGGAGCTGTTTTTT. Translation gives CASSLVAGGTGELFF.

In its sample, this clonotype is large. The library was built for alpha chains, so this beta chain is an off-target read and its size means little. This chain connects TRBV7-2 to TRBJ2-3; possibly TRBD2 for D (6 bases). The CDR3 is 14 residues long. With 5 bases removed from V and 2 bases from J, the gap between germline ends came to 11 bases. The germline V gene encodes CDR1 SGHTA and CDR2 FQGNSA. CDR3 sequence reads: CASSRGLNTDTQYF. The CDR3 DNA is TGTGCCAGCAGCCGGGGACTTAACACAGATACGCAGTATTTT. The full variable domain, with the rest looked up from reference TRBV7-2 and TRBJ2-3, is GAGVSQSPSNKVTEKGKDVELRCDPISGHTALYWYRQSLGQGLEFLIYFQGNSAPDKSGLPSDRFSAERTGGSVSTLTIQRTQQEDSAVYLCASSRGLNTDTQYFGPGTRLTVL.

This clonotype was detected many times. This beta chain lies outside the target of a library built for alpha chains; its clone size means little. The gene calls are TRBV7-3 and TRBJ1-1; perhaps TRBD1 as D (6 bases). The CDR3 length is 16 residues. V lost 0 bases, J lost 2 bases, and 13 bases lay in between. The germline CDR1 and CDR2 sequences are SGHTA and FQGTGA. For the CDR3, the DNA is TGTGCCAGCAGCTTAACAGGCGGGGGGCTTAACACTGAAGCTTTCTTT. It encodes CASSLTGGGLNTEAFF.

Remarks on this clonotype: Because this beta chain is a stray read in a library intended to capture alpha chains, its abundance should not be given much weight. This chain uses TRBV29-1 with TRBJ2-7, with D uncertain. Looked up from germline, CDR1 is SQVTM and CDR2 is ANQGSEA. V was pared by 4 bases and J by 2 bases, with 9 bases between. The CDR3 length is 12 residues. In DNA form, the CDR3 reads TGCAGCGTTGGACCAGGAACCTACGAGCAGTACTTC. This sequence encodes CSVGPGTYEQYF.

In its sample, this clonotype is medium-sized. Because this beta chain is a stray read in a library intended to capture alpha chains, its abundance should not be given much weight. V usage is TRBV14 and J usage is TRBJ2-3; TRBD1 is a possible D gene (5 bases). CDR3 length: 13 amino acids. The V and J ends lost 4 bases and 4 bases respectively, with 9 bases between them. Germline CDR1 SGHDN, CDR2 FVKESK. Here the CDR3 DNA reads TGTGCCAGCAGCCCCCAGGGATCAGATACGCAGTATTTT. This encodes CASSPQGSDTQYF.

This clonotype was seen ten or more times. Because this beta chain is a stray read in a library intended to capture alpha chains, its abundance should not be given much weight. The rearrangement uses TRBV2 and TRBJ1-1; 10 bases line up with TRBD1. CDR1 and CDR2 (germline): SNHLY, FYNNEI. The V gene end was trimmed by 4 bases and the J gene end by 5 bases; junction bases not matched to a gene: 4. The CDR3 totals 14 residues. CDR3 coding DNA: TGTGCCAGCAGTGGACAGGGGGCTTGGACTGAAGCTTTCTTT. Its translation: CASSGQGAWTEAFF.

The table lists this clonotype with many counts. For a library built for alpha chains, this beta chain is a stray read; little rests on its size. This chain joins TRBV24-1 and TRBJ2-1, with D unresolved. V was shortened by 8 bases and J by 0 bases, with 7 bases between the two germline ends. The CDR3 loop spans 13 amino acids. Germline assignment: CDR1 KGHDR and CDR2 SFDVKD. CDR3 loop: CATMSDSYNEQFF. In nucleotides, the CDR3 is TGTGCCACCATGTCGGACTCCTACAATGAGCAGTTCTTC.

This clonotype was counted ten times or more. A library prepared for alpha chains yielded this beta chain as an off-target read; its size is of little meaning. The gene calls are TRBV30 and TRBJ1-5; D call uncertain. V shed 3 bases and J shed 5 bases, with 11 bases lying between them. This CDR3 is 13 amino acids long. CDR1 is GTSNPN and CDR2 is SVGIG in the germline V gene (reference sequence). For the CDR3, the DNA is TGTGCCTGGAGAAAGGGATGGGATCAGCCCCAGCATTTT. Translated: CAWRKGWDQPQHF.

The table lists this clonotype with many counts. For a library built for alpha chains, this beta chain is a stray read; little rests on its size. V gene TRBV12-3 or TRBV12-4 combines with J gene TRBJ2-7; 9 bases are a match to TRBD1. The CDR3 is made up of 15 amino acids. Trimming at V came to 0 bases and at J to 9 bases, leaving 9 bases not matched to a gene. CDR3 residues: CASSLAPGTGHGQYF. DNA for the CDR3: TGTGCCAGCAGTTTAGCCCCCGGGACAGGGCACGGGCAGTACTTC.

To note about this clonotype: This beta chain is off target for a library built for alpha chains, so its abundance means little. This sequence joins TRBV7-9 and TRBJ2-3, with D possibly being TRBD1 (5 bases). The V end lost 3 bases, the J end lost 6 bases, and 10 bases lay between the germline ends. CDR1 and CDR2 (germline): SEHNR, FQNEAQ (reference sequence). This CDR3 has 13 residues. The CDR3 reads CASSLGRADTQYF. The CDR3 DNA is TGTGCCAGCAGCTTGGGGCGAGCGGATACGCAGTATTTT.

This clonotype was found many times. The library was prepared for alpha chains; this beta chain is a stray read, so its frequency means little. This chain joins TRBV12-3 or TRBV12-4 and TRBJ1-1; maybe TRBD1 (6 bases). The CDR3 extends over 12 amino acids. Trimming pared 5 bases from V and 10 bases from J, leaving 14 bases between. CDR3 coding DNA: TGTGCCAGCAGTCCAACAGGGTATGTAGCTTTCTTT. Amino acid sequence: CASSPTGYVAFF.

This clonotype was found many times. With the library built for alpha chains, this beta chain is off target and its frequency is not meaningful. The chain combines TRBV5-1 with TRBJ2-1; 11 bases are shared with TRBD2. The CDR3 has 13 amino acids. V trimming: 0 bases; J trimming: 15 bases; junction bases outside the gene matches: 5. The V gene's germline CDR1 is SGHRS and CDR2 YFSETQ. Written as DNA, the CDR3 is TGCGCCAGCAGCTTGGAGGGTCTAGCGGGAGGGTTCTTC. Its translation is CASSLEGLAGGFF.

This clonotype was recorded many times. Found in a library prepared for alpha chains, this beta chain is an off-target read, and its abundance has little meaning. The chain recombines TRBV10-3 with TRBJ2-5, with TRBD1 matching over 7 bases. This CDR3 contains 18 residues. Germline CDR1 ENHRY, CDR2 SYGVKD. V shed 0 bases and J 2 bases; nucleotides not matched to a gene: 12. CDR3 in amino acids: CAISESIHEGTVQETQYF. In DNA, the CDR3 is TGTGCCATCAGTGAGTCGATTCACGAGGGGACAGTTCAAGAGACCCAGTACTTC.

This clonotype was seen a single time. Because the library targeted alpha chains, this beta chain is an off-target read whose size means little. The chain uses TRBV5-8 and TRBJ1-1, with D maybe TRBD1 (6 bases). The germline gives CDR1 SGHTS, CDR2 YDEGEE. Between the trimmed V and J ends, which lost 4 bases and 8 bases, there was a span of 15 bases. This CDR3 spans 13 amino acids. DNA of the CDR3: TGTGCCAGCAGCACATACAGGGCTCTAGAAGCTTTCTTT. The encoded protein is CASSTYRALEAFF.

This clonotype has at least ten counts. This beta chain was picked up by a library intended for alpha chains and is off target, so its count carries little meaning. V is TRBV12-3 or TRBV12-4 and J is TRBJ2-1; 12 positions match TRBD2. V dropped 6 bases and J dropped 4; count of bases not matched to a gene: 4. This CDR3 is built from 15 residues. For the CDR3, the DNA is TGTGCCAGCAGGGAAACTAGCGGGAGGTACAATGAGCAGTTCTTC. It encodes CASRETSGRYNEQFF.

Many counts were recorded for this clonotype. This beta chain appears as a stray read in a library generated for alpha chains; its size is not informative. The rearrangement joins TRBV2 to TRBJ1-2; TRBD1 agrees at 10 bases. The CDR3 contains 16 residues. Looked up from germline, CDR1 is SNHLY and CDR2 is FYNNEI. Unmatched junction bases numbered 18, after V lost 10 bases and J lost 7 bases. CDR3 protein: CAIPGQGTLTVSGYTF. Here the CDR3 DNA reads TGTGCCATACCGGGACAGGGGACCCTAACGGTGTCTGGCTACACCTTC.

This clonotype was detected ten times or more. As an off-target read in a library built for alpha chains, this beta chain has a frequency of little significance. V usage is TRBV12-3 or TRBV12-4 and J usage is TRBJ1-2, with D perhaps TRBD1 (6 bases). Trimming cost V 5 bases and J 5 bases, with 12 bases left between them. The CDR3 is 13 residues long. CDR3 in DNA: TGTGCCAGCAGTCCGGGGACACATTATGGCTACACCTTC. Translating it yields CASSPGTHYGYTF.

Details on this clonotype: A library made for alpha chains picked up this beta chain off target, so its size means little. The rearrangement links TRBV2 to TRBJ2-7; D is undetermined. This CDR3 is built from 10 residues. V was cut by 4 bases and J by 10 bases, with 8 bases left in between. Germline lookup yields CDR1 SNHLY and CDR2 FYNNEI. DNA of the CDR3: TGTGCCAGCAGTGGGGTTAGTCAGTACTTC. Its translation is CASSGVSQYF.

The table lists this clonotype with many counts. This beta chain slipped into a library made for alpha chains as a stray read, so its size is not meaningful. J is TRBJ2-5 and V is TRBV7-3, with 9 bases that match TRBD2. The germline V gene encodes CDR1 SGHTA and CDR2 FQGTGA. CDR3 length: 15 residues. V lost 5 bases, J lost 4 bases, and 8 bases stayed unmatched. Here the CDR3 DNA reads TGTGCCAGCAGCCCGGGACTAGCTGATCGAGAGACCCAGTACTTC. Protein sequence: CASSPGLADRETQYF.

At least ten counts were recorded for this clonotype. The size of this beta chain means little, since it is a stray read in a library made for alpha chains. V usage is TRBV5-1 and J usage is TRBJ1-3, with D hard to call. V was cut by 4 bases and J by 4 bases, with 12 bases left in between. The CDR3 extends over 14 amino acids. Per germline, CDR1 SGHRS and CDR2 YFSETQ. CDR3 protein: CASSLLPVGNTIYF. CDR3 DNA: TGCGCCAGCAGCCTCCTACCGGTCGGAAACACCATATATTTT.

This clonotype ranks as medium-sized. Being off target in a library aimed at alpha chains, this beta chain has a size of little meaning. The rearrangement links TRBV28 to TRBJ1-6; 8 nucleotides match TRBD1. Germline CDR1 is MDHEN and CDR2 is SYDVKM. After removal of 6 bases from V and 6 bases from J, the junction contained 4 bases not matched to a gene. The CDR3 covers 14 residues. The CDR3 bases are TGTGCCAGCAGGTCCACAGGGGGTAATTCACCCCTCCACTTT. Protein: CASRSTGGNSPLHF.

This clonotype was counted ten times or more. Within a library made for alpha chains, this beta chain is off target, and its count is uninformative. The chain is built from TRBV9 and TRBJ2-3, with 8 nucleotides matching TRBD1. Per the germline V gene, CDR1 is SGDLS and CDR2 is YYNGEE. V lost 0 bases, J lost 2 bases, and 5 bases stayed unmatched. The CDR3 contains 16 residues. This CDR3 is CASSVEGTGATDTQYF. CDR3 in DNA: TGTGCCAGCAGCGTAGAGGGGACAGGAGCCACAGATACGCAGTATTTT.

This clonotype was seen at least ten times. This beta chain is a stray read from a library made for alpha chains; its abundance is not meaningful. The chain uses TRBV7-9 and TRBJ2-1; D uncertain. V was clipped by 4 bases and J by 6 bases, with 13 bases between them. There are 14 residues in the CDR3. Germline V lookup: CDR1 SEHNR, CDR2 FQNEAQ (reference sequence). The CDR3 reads CASSSIDTRNEQFF. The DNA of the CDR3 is TGTGCCAGCAGCTCTATAGATACTCGCAATGAGCAGTTCTTC.

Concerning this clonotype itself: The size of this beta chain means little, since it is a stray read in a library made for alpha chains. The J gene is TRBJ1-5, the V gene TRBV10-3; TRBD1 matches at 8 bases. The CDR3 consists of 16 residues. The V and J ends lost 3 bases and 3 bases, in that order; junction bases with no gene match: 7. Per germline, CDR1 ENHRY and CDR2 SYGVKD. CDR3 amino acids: CAISEGTGAVNQPQHF. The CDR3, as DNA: TGTGCCATCAGTGAAGGGACAGGAGCAGTCAATCAGCCCCAGCATTTT.

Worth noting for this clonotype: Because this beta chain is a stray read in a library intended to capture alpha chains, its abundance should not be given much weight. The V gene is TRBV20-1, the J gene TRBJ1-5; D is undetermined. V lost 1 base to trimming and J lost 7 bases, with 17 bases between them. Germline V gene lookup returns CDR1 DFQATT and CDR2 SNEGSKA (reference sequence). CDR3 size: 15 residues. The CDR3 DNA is TGCAGTGCTAGAGTTACGGGATACTGGTACCAGCCCCAGCATTTT. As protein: CSARVTGYWYQPQHF.